The 5 T cell receptor beta chains listed next were all sequenced from one sample in a study of CD8+CD57+ T cells in acquired aplastic anemia. Genomic DNA, the template, was used for profiling of the TCR beta VDJ and CDR3. TCRdb recomputed calls from the reads with MiXCR, one row per CDR3 protein. The sample includes around 200,000 distinct CDR3 sequences, 61% seen only once; the top ten take roughly 29%. The sample comprised sorted CD4+, CD8+, or CD8+CD57+ T cells (not recorded which) from PBMCs. The receptors come from a human donor in good health.

This rearrangement joins TRBV7-2 to TRBJ1-2; 10 bases agree with TRBD1. Losses at the gene ends were 6 bases for V and 7 bases for J; bases not matched to a gene: 8. Germline V lookup: CDR1 SGHTA, CDR2 FQGNSA. The length of the CDR3 is 14 residues. This CDR3 is CASSTGTGAAGYTF. The CDR3 DNA reads as TGTGCCAGCAGTACCGGGACAGGGGCAGCTGGCTACACCTTC.

This clonotype was observed once. The chain uses TRBV7-3 and TRBJ2-3; 11 nucleotides agree with TRBD1. Germline CDR1 is SGHTA and CDR2 is FQGTGA. The CDR3 is 14 amino acids. With 5 bases clipped from V and 6 bases from J, the junction kept 4 bases outside the gene matches. CDR3 nucleotides: TGTGCCAGCAGCGGGGACAGGGGGAGGGATACGCAGTATTTT. Protein product: CASSGDRGRDTQYF.

The chain has TRBV10-3 and TRBJ1-3; unclear D gene. Germline values: CDR1 ENHRY, CDR2 SYGVKD. Between the trimmed V and J ends, which lost 2 bases and 11 bases, there was a span of 10 bases. The CDR3 has 12 residues. In DNA, the CDR3 is TGTGCCATCAGTGAGGACGGAAGATCCATATATTTT. It specifies CAISEDGRSIYF.

The CDR3 DNA is TGTGCCAGCAGCTTAGACAGGAGTGGGGGGAACACTGAAGCTTTCTTT. Protein product: CASSLDRSGGNTEAFF. This rearrangement joins TRBV7-6 to TRBJ1-1; tentative D call: TRBD1 (5 bases). This CDR3 has 16 amino acids. CDR1 and CDR2 from the germline V gene are SGHVS and FNYEAQ. The germline V and J ends were trimmed by 1 base and 1 base, with 13 bases remaining between them.

This chain links TRBV15 with TRBJ1-2; D unclear. Germline V gives CDR1 LNHNV, CDR2 YYDKDF (reference sequence). With 3 bases removed from V and 4 bases from J, the gap between germline ends came to 9 bases. CDR3 length equals 13 residues. The CDR3 spells CATSRDGFYGYTF. In nucleotides, the CDR3 is TGTGCCACCAGCAGGGACGGCTTCTATGGCTACACCTTC.